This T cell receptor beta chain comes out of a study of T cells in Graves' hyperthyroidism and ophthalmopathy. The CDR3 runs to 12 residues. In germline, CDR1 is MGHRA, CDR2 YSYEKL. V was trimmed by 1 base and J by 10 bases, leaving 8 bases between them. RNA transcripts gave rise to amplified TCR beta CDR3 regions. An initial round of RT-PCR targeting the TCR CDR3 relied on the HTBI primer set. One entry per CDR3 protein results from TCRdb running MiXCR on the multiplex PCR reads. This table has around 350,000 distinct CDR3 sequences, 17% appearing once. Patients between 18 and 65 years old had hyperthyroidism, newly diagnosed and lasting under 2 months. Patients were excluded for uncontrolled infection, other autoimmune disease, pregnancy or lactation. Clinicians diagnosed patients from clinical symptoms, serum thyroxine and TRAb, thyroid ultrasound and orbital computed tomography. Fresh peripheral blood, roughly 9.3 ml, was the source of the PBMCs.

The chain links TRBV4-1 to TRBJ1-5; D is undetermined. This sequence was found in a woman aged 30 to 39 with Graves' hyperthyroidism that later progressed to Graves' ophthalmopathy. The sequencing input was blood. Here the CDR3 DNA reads TGCGCCAGCAGCCAAGGTACTGGACCCCAGCATTTT. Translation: CASSQGTGPQHF.